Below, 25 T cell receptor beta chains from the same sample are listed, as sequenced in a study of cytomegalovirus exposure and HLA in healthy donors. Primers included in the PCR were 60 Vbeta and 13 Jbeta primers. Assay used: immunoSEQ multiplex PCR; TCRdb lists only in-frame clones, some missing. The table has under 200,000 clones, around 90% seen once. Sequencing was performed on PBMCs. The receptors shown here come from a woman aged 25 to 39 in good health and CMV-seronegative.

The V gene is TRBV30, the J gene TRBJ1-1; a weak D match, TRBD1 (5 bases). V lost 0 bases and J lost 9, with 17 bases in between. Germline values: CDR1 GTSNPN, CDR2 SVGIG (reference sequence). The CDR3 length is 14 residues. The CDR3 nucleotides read TGTGCCTGGAGTGTAGGCCTTGGGGCGACAAAAGCTTTCTTT. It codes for CAWSVGLGATKAFF.

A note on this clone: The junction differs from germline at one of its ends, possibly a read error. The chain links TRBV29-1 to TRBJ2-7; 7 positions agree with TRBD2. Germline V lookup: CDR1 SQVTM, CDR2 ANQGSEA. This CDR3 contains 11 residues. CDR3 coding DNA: TGCAGCGTTGGGGACTGGGGAGGGAGCTGGTTC. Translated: CSVGDWGGSWF.

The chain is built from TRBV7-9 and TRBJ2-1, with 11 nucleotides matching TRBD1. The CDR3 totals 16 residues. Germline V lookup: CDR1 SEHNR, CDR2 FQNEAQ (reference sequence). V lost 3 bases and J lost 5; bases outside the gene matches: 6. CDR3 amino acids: CASSFPGTGGNNEQFF. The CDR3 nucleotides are TGTGCCAGCAGCTTCCCCGGGACAGGGGGTAACAATGAGCAGTTCTTC.

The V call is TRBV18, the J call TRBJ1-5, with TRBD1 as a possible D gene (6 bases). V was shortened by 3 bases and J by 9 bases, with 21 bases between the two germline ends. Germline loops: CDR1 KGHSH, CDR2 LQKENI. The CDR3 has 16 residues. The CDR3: CASSPRTAIQGGPQHF. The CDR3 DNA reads TGTGCCAGCTCACCCAGGACAGCTATCCAGGGTGGGCCCCAGCATTTT.

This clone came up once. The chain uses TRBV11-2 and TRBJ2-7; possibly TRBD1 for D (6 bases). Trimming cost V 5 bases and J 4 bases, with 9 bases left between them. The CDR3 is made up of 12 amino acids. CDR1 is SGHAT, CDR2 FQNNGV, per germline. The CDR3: CASSLQGYEQYF. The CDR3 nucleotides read TGTGCCAGCAGCCTCCAGGGGTACGAGCAGTACTTC. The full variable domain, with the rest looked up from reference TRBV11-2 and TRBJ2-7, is EAGVAQSPRYKIIEKRQSVAFWCNPISGHATLYWYQQILGQGPKLLIQFQNNGVVDDSQLPKDRFSAERLKGVDSTLKIQPAKLEDSAVYLCASSLQGYEQYFGPGTRLTVT.

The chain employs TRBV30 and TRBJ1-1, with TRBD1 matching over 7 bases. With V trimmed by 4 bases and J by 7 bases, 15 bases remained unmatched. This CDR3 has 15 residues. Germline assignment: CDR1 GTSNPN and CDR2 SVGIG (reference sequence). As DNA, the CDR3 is TGTGCCTGGACCCCCCCCACAGGGGCCAGACTTGAAGCTTTCTTT. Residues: CAWTPPTGARLEAFF.

The CDR3 DNA is TGTGCCAGCACATCAGGGTTGAACACTGAAGCTTTCTTT. Protein sequence: CASTSGLNTEAFF. This chain uses TRBV28 with TRBJ1-1, with D tentatively TRBD1 (5 bases). V was clipped by 7 bases and J by 0 bases, with 9 bases between them. The germline V gene encodes CDR1 MDHEN and CDR2 SYDVKM. The length of the CDR3 is 13 residues.

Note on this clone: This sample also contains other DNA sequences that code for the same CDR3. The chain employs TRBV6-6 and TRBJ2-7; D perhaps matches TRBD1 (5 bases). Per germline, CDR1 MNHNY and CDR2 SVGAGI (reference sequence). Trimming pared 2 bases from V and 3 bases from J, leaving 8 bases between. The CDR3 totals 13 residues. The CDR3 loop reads CASSYGQSYEQYF. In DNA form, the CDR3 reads TGTGCCAGCAGTTACGGACAAAGCTACGAGCAGTACTTC.

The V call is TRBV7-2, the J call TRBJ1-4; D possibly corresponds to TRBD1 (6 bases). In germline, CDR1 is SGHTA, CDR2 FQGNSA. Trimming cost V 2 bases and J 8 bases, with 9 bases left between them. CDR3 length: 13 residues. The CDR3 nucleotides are TGTGCCAGCAGCTTATTTCAGGGGGAAAAACTGTTTTTT. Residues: CASSLFQGEKLFF. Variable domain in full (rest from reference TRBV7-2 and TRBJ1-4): GAGVSQSPSNKVTEKGKDVELRCDPISGHTALYWYRQSLGQGLEFLIYFQGNSAPDKSGLPSDRFSAERTGGSVSTLTIQRTQQEDSAVYLCASSLFQGEKLFFGSGTQLSVL.

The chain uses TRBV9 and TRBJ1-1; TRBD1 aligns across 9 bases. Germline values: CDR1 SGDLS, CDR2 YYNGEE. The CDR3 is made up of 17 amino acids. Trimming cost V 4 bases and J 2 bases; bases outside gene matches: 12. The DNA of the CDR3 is TGTGCCAGCAGCCAAAGGGGGACAGGGATCGGAAACACTGAAGCTTTCTTT. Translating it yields CASSQRGTGIGNTEAFF.

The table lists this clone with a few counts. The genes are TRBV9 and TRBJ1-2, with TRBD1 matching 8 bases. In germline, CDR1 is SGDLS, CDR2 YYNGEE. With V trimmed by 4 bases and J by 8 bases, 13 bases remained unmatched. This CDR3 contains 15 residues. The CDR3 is CASSPQGYRDRGYTF. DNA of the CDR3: TGTGCCAGCAGCCCCCAAGGATACAGGGACAGGGGCTACACCTTC.

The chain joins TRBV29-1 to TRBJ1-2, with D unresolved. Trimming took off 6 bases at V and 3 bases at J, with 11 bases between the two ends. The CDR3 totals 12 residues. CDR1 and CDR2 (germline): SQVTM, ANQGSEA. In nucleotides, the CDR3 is TGCAGCGTCGTTCGGACTGACTATGGCTACACCTTC. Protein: CSVVRTDYGYTF.

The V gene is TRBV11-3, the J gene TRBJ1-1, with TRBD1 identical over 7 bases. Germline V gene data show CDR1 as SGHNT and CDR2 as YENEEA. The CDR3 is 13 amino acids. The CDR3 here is CGRRGQRTTEAFF. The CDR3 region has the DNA TGTGGACGAAGGGGGCAGCGAACAACTGAAGCTTTCTTT.

The CDR3: CSVEDRQAAGYGYTF. The DNA for the CDR3 is TGCAGCGTTGAAGATAGACAGGCCGCGGGCTATGGCTACACCTTC. The chain links TRBV29-1 to TRBJ1-2; D perhaps matches TRBD1 (6 bases). V lost 0 bases and J lost 4, with 15 bases in between. This CDR3 comprises 15 residues. Germline CDR1 reads SQVTM; CDR2 reads ANQGSEA.

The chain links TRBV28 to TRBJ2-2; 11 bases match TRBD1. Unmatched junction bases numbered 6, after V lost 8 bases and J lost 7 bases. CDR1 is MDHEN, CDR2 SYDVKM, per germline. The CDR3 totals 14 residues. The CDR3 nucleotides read TGTGCCAGCCGGACAGGGGGCGTTGGCGGGGAGCTGTTTTTT. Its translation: CASRTGGVGGELFF.

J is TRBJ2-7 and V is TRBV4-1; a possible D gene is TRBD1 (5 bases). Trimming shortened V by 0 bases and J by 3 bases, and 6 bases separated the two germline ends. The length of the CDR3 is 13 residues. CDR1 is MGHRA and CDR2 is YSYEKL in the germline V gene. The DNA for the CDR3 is TGCGCCAGCAGCCAAGACAGGGACTACGAGCAGTACTTC. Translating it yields CASSQDRDYEQYF.

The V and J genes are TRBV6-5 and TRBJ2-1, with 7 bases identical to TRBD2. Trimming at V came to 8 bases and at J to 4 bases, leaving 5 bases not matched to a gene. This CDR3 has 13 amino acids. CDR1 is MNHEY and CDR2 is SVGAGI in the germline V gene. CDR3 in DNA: TGTGCCAGCCGGGACTACCGATACAATGAGCAGTTCTTC. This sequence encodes CASRDYRYNEQFF.

CDR3 amino acids: CASSTGQGPMEGYTF. The CDR3 DNA is TGTGCCAGCAGCACGGGACAGGGACCTATGGAAGGCTACACCTTC. The gene calls are TRBV7-8 and TRBJ1-2; 9 nucleotides match TRBD1. This CDR3 comprises 15 residues. V lost 5 bases to trimming and J lost 8 bases; unmatched junction nucleotides: 12. Germline V gene sequence: CDR1 SGHVS, CDR2 FQNEAQ. Using reference TRBV7-8 and TRBJ1-2 for the parts outside the CDR3, the full variable domain is GAGVSQSPRYKVAKRGQDVALRCDPISGHVSLFWYQQALGQGPEFLTYFQNEAQLDKSGLPSDRFFAERPEGSVSTLKIQRTQQEDSAVYLCASSTGQGPMEGYTFGSGTRLTVV.

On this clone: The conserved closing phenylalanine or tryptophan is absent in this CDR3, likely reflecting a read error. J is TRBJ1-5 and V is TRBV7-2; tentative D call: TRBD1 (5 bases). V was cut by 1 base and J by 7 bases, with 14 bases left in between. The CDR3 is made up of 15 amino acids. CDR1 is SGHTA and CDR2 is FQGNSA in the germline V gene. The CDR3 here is CASSLDWGGRQPQHL. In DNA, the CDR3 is TGTGCCAGCAGCTTAGATTGGGGCGGAAGACAGCCCCAGCATCTT.

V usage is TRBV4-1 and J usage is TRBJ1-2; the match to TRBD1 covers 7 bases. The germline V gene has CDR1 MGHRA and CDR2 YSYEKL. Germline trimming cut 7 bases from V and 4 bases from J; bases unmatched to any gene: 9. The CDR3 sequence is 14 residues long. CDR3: CASTVSGGFYGYTF. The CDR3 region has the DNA TGCGCCAGCACCGTCTCAGGGGGATTCTATGGCTACACCTTC.

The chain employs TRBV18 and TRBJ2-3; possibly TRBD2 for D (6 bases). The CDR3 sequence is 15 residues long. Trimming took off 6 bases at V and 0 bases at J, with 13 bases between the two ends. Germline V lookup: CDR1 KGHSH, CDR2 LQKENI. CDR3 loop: CASSPTSSSTDTQYF. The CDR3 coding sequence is TGTGCCAGCTCCCCGACTAGTTCTAGCACAGATACGCAGTATTTT.

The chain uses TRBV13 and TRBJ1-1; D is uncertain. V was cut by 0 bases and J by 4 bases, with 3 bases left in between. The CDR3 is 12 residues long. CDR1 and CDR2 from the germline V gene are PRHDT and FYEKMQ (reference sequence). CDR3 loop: CASSLGRTEAFF. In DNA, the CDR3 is TGTGCCAGCAGCTTAGGGCGCACTGAAGCTTTCTTT.

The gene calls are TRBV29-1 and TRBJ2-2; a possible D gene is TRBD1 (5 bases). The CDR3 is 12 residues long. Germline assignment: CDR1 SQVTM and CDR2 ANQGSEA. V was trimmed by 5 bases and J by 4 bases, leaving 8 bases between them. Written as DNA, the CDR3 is TGCAGCGTTCCCCAGGGCACCGGGGAGCTGTTTTTT. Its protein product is CSVPQGTGELFF.

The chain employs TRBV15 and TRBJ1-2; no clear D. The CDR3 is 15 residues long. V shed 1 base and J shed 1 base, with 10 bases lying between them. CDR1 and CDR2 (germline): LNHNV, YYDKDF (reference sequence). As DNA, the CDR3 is TGTGCCACCAGCAGAGCGGAGGGTCTTAACTATGGCTACACCTTC. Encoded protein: CATSRAEGLNYGYTF. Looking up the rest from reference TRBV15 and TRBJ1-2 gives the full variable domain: DAMVIQNPRYQVTQFGKPVTLSCSQTLNHNVMYWYQQKSSQAPKLLFHYYDKDFNNEADTPDNFQSRRPNTSFCFLDIRSPGLGDTAMYLCATSRAEGLNYGYTFGSGTRLTVV.

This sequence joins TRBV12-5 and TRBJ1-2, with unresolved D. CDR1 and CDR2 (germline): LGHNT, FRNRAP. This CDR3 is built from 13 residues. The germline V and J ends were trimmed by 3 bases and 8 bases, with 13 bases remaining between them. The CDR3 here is CASGFGAARGYTF. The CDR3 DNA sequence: TGTGCTAGTGGTTTTGGCGCAGCTAGGGGCTACACCTTC.